The 28 T cell receptor beta chains listed next were all sequenced from one sample in a study of regulatory T cells in long-lasting Graves disease. As for time point: persistent/refractory GD, antithyroid drugs over 5 years with positive TRAb. PBMC RNA served as the TCR library source. Through Arm-PCR of CDR3 regions and iRepertoire HTBI primers, TCR beta libraries were built. TCRdb processed the multiplex PCR reads anew with MiXCR; each CDR3 protein has one entry. This repertoire shows roughly 700,000 distinct CDR3 sequences, 30% found once; its top ten account for 40% to 50%. The sample in question was peripheral blood mononuclear cells (PBMCs), obtained when the disease was refractory, from a patient treated with antithyroid drugs. The receptor set was obtained from a female donor with Graves disease.

The sample holds a few counts of this clonotype. V usage is TRBV3-1 and J usage is TRBJ1-1; D might be TRBD1 (5 bases). The length of the CDR3 is 15 residues. CDR1 is LGHDT, CDR2 YNNKEL, per germline (reference sequence). V shed 6 bases and J shed 0 bases, with 14 bases lying between them. The CDR3 sequence: CASRSSTELNTEAFF. In nucleotides, the CDR3 is TGTGCCAGCAGATCCTCGACAGAACTGAACACTGAAGCTTTCTTT. The whole variable domain, filled in from reference TRBV3-1 and TRBJ1-1, reads DTAVSQTPKYLVTQMGNDKSIKCEQNLGHDTMYWYKQDSKKFLKIMFSYNNKELIINETVPNRFSPKSPDKAHLNLHINSLELGDSAVYFCASRSSTELNTEAFFGQGTRLTVV.

This clonotype was found many times. The chain carries TRBV11-1 and TRBJ1-1; D is perhaps TRBD1 (5 bases). Trimming cost V 6 bases and J 1 base, with 9 bases left between them. The CDR3 is made up of 13 amino acids. Per the germline V gene, CDR1 is SGHAT and CDR2 is FQDESV (reference sequence). CDR3 coding DNA: TGTGCCAGCAGTAGGACACCGAACACTGAAGCTTTCTTT. It specifies CASSRTPNTEAFF.

This chain joins TRBV15 and TRBJ2-2; maybe TRBD2 (7 bases). The CDR3 consists of 16 residues. V dropped 1 base and J dropped 4 bases, with 13 bases sitting between them. Germline V gene sequence: CDR1 LNHNV, CDR2 YYDKDF (reference sequence). The CDR3 DNA reads TGTGCCACCAGCAGAGGGGGAGGGGGGTCCACCGGGGAGCTGTTTTTT. This sequence encodes CATSRGGGGSTGELFF.

The J gene is TRBJ1-1, the V gene TRBV20-1; D might be TRBD1 (5 bases). CDR1 and CDR2 (germline): DFQATT, SNEGSKA (reference sequence). The CDR3 length is 15 residues. V was trimmed by 6 bases and J by 4 bases, leaving 21 bases between them. The CDR3 DNA reads TGCAGTGCCCTCATCGTCCTGTGGAGGGGCACTGAAGCTTTCTTT. It specifies CSALIVLWRGTEAFF.

There are a few counts of this clonotype. The gene calls are TRBV12-3 or TRBV12-4 and TRBJ2-3, with a possible D match to TRBD1 (6 bases). This CDR3 is 11 amino acids long. Deletions cut 5 bases from V and 10 bases from J, with 10 bases between. CDR3 amino acids: CASSQGFAQYF. The CDR3 nucleotides are TGTGCCAGCAGTCAGGGGTTCGCGCAGTATTTT.

The chain combines TRBV12-3 or TRBV12-4 with TRBJ1-4, with a weak D call TRBD1 (5 bases). The ends were cut back, 8 bases at V and 7 bases at J, with 17 bases in the middle. This CDR3 spans 14 amino acids. This chain's CDR3 is CASYSGRGSEKLFF. The CDR3 nucleotides read TGTGCCAGCTATAGTGGACGGGGGAGTGAAAAACTGTTTTTT.

To note about this clonotype: One junction end does not reproduce the germline sequence, and a read error may be involved. V and J are TRBV12-3 or TRBV12-4 and TRBJ1-2; a weak D match, TRBD1 (5 bases). This CDR3 is 13 amino acids long. The CDR3 region is CASSPLQGYGYAF. The CDR3 bases are TGTGCCAGCAGCCCCCTTCAGGGCTATGGCTACGCCTTC.

This clonotype was counted only a few times. The rearrangement links TRBV12-3 or TRBV12-4 to TRBJ1-1, with no clear D. V shed 3 bases and J shed 1 base, with 15 bases lying between them. CDR3 length: 16 residues. The CDR3 protein is CASSFYLGSKNTEAFF. The CDR3 DNA is TGTGCCAGCAGTTTTTACCTCGGATCCAAGAACACTGAAGCTTTCTTT.

This chain uses TRBV5-1 with TRBJ2-2; D is undetermined. This CDR3 spans 13 amino acids. Germline CDR1 reads SGHRS; CDR2 reads YFSETQ. Between the trimmed V and J ends, which lost 5 bases and 1 base, there was a span of 6 bases. Here the CDR3 reads CASRTKNTGELFF. Written as DNA, the CDR3 is TGCGCCAGCAGGACAAAGAACACCGGGGAGCTGTTTTTT. The full variable domain, in which reference TRBV5-1 and TRBJ2-2 provide the parts outside the CDR3, is KAGVTQTPRYLIKTRGQQVTLSCSPISGHRSVSWYQQTPGQGLQFLFEYFSETQRNKGNFPGRFSGRQFSNSRSEMNVSTLELGDSALYLCASRTKNTGELFFGEGSRLTVL.

V and J are TRBV6-2 or TRBV6-3 and TRBJ1-6; D call uncertain. Germline V CDR1 and CDR2: MNHEY, SVGEGT. The V end lost 5 bases, the J end lost 7 bases, and 9 bases lay between the germline ends. The CDR3 totals 13 residues. CDR3 residues: CASSRSVNSPLHF. The CDR3 nucleotides read TGTGCCAGCAGTCGGTCAGTGAATTCACCCCTCCACTTT.

This chain links TRBV10-3 with TRBJ1-1, with 10 bases that match TRBD1. Germline CDR1 and CDR2: ENHRY and SYGVKD. Unmatched junction bases numbered 7, after V lost 2 bases and J lost 7 bases. CDR3 length: 15 residues. The DNA for the CDR3 is TGTGCCATCAGTGAGACCGGGACAGGGGAGTATGAAGCTTTCTTT. The encoded protein is CAISETGTGEYEAFF.

The V gene is TRBV28, the J gene TRBJ1-5; 8 bases are shared with TRBD1. The CDR3 contains 15 residues. V lost 3 bases to trimming and J lost 6 bases; unmatched junction nucleotides: 7. Germline V lookup: CDR1 MDHEN, CDR2 SYDVKM. As DNA, the CDR3 is TGTGCCAGCAGTTTTTACCGGACAGGGATTCAGCCCCAGCATTTT. Protein product: CASSFYRTGIQPQHF.

The chain uses TRBV18 and TRBJ1-1, with TRBD1 as a possible D gene (6 bases). Trimming stripped 5 bases from V and 0 bases from J, with 13 bases between. The length of the CDR3 is 15 residues. Germline CDR1 KGHSH, CDR2 LQKENI. The CDR3 region has the DNA TGTGCCAGCTCATCGCGGACAGTCATGAACACTGAAGCTTTCTTT. Its translation: CASSSRTVMNTEAFF.

The J gene is TRBJ2-5, the V gene TRBV4-2; 8 nucleotides match TRBD2. This CDR3 comprises 17 residues. The germline V gene has CDR1 LGHNA and CDR2 YNFKEQ. The V segment lost 1 base and the J segment 2 bases; nucleotides outside the gene matches: 9. CDR3 in DNA: TGTGCCAGCAGCCAAGGCCGGGGTAGCGGGATGCAAGAGACCCAGTACTTC. Residues: CASSQGRGSGMQETQYF.

V and J are TRBV5-1 and TRBJ1-1; 9 nucleotides line up with TRBD1. With 1 base clipped from V and 8 bases from J, the junction kept 6 bases outside the gene matches. Germline lookup yields CDR1 SGHRS and CDR2 YFSETQ. This CDR3 spans 14 amino acids. CDR3 protein: CASSLTQGAREAFF. CDR3 DNA sequence: TGCGCCAGCAGCTTGACACAGGGGGCGCGGGAAGCTTTCTTT.

This clonotype was observed once. A much larger clone is a single base away; this may be a read error. The chain couples TRBV12-3 or TRBV12-4 to TRBJ2-7, with D possibly being TRBD1 or TRBD2 (6 bases each). The CDR3 loop spans 15 amino acids. The CDR3, as DNA: TGTGCCGGCAGTTTAGGCCGGGGGCAAACCTACGAGCAGTACTTC. Translated, it gives CAGSLGRGQTYEQYF.

The chain combines TRBV28 with TRBJ2-7, with D possibly matching TRBD1 (6 bases). Trimming pared 3 bases from V and 6 bases from J, leaving 18 bases between. The germline V gene encodes CDR1 MDHEN and CDR2 SYDVKM. CDR3 length: 15 amino acids. The CDR3 reads CASSFLDGGESEQYF. CDR3 nucleotides: TGTGCCAGCAGTTTTTTAGATGGGGGCGAGAGCGAGCAGTACTTC.

The chain recombines TRBV27 with TRBJ2-7, with D possibly TRBD1 on 6 matching bases. The CDR3 extends over 14 amino acids. Germline V CDR1 and CDR2: MNHEY, SMNVEV (reference sequence). The V end lost 3 bases, the J end lost 4 bases, and 13 bases lay between the germline ends. The CDR3 spells CASSFFGDNYEQYF. The CDR3 nucleotides read TGTGCCAGCAGTTTCTTCGGGGACAATTACGAGCAGTACTTC.

This clonotype has more than one count but fewer than ten. CDR3: CATSRERTGTGYTF. The CDR3 DNA sequence: TGTGCCACCAGCAGAGAGAGGACCGGCACCGGCTACACCTTC. The V and J genes are TRBV15 and TRBJ1-2; D gene uncertain. The CDR3 runs to 14 residues. Germline values: CDR1 LNHNV, CDR2 YYDKDF (reference sequence). V gave up 0 bases and J gave up 8 bases, with 13 bases separating them.

The rearrangement uses TRBV27 and TRBJ2-7, with TRBD2 matching 8 bases. V shed 1 base and J 5 bases; nucleotides not matched to a gene: 4. Germline V gene data show CDR1 as MNHEY and CDR2 as SMNVEV (reference sequence). The CDR3 totals 14 residues. CDR3 in amino acids: CASSLLAGGNEQYF. CDR3 bases: TGTGCCAGCAGTTTATTGGCGGGGGGAAACGAGCAGTACTTC.

The genes are TRBV4-1 and TRBJ1-4, with D hard to call. Germline V CDR1 and CDR2: MGHRA, YSYEKL. V gave up 1 base and J gave up 0 bases, with 15 bases separating them. This CDR3 has 18 residues. The CDR3 coding sequence is TGCGCCAGCAGCCAAGGGGCCAGCGGACCTGCAACTAATGAAAAACTGTTTTTT. This gives the protein CASSQGASGPATNEKLFF.

This clonotype came up a few times. A junction boundary mismatches the germline segment, possibly from a read error. The chain combines TRBV11-3 with TRBJ1-2; 7 positions agree with TRBD1. The CDR3 is made up of 17 amino acids. The V gene's germline CDR1 is SGHNT and CDR2 YENEEA. The CDR3 sequence: CASSSRGGTAIIYGYTF. The DNA for the CDR3 is TGTGCCAGCAGCTCTAGAGGCGGGACAGCCATCATCTATGGTTACACCTTC.

This clonotype was observed a handful of times. This chain joins TRBV20-1 and TRBJ2-5; the D gene is possibly TRBD1 (6 bases). V lost 6 bases and J 1 base, leaving 12 bases between the germline ends. The CDR3 length is 13 residues. Germline-derived CDR1 and CDR2 are DFQATT and SNEGSKA (reference sequence). The CDR3 region is CSAYTDSQETQYF. CDR3 DNA: TGCAGTGCATACACGGACAGCCAAGAGACCCAGTACTTC.

In this sample, this clonotype turned up once. The chain links TRBV27 to TRBJ2-2, with no clear D. The germline V gene encodes CDR1 MNHEY and CDR2 SMNVEV (reference sequence). V was trimmed by 0 bases and J by 4 bases, leaving 9 bases between them. This CDR3 region has 15 residues. CDR3 bases: TGTGCCAGCAGTTTATCTCGGGTTGTCACCGGGGAGCTGTTTTTT. It encodes CASSLSRVVTGELFF.

The chain is built from TRBV19 and TRBJ1-5; D is uncertain. In germline, CDR1 is LNHDA, CDR2 SQIVND (reference sequence). The CDR3 consists of 16 residues. Trimming shortened V by 5 bases and J by 3 bases, and 17 bases separated the two germline ends. The CDR3 here is CASSPLDSGDNQPQHF. In DNA, the CDR3 is TGTGCCAGTAGTCCCCTTGATTCGGGCGACAATCAGCCCCAGCATTTT.

This clonotype was found a few times. The chain joins TRBV12-3 or TRBV12-4 to TRBJ1-5; 9 bases fit TRBD1. The CDR3 length is 15 residues. The V gene end was trimmed by 5 bases and the J gene end by 2 bases; junction bases not matched to a gene: 4. The CDR3 DNA sequence: TGTGCCAGCAGTGTCAGGACAGGGGGCAATCAGCCCCAGCATTTT. Protein sequence: CASSVRTGGNQPQHF.

This clonotype has just a few counts. V gene TRBV10-3 combines with J gene TRBJ1-1; no reliable D call. There are 13 residues in the CDR3. Germline V gives CDR1 ENHRY, CDR2 SYGVKD. Trimming shortened V by 6 bases and J by 3 bases, and 11 bases separated the two germline ends. CDR3 sequence (DNA): TGTGCCATCAGACTATCCGGGGACACTGAAGCTTTCTTT. Translating gives CAIRLSGDTEAFF.

There are a few counts of this clonotype. Relative to the germline gene, one junction end is altered; a read error may explain this. The chain combines TRBV7-7 with TRBJ2-4; 9 nucleotides match TRBD1. The CDR3 contains 13 residues. In germline, CDR1 is SSHAT, CDR2 FNYEAQ (reference sequence). The DNA of the CDR3 is TGTGCTAGCAGCTGTGGACAGGGGAACATTCAGTACTTC. It codes for CASSCGQGNIQYF.